The source of this T cell receptor beta chain is a study of CD8+CD57+ T cells in acquired aplastic anemia. The CDR3 spans 14 residues. The J segment lost 6 bases and the V segment lost 3 bases, leaving 6 bases of the junction unmatched. The germline V gene has CDR1 SGHRS and CDR2 YFSETQ. CD8+CD57+ cell expansion had been shown by flow cytometry in patients chosen for sequencing. General study findings and limits: Some 31 shared CD8+ CDR3s appeared highly expressed within patients' immunodominant clones.

Profiles of TCR beta VDJ and CDR3 were generated from a genomic DNA template. One entry per CDR3 protein results from TCRdb running MiXCR on the reads. The sample shows approximately 95,000 distinct CDR3 sequences, approximately 73% of them seen only once. As for this clonotype: Its antigen remains unknown.

The V and J genes are TRBV5-1 and TRBJ2-5, with 9 bases fitting TRBD2. The sample consisted of sorted CD4+, CD8+, or CD8+CD57+ T cells (not recorded which) from PBMCs. The clonotype was recovered from a human donor with aplastic anemia. This CDR3 reads CASSYYLAGQTQYF. CDR3 nucleotide sequence: TGCGCCAGCAGCTACTATCTAGCGGGGCAGACCCAGTACTTC.